The clone carrying this T cell receptor (beta chain) was counted ten times or more. As yet, its antigen is unknown. One junction end does not reproduce the germline sequence, and a read error may be involved. This record belongs to a study of molecular identifiers for immune sequencing clone quantification. The CDR3 is made up of 14 amino acids. Germline lookup yields CDR1 MNHEY and CDR2 SMNVEV (reference sequence). Between roughly 19,000 and 1,100,000 sorted cells, with 10%, 30% or 50% RNA, yielded naive CD8 libraries. Sorting defined naive CD8 T cells as CD8+CD4-CCR7+CD45RA+. Via MiXCR, TCRdb re-called the PCR reads, giving one row per CDR3 protein. This table holds over 600,000 distinct CDR3 sequences, nearly 20% found once. Study observations and caveats: Clones that exceeded 20 RNA copies held over 99% of effector molecules, yet under 1% in naive cells.

The rearrangement uses TRBV27 and TRBJ2-4; D is perhaps TRBD2 (6 bases). The sequence came from a human donor in good health. Some libraries in this study had Jurkat cell RNA spiked in. Sequencing was done on a sample of naive CD8+ T cells from blood, with Jurkat cell RNA spiked in. Subset reported: FACS-sorted CD8+CD4-CCR7+CD45RA+ naive T cells. CDR3 region: CASSLAGAKNIQYF. The CDR3 DNA reads as TGCGCCAGCAGCTTGGCGGGGGCCAAAAACATTCAGTACTTC.